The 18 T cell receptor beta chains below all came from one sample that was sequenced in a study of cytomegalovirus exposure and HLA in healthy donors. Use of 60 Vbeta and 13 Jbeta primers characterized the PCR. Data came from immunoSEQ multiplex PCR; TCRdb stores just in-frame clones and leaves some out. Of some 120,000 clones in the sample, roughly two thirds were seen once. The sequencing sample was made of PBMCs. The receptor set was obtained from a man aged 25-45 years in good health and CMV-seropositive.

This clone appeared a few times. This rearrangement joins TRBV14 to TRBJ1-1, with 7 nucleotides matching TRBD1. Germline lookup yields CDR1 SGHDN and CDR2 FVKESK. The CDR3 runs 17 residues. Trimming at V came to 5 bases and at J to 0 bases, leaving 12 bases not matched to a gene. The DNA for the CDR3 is TGTGCCAGCAGCAGCAAATCCGGGACAGTGTTGAACACTGAAGCTTTCTTT. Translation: CASSSKSGTVLNTEAFF.

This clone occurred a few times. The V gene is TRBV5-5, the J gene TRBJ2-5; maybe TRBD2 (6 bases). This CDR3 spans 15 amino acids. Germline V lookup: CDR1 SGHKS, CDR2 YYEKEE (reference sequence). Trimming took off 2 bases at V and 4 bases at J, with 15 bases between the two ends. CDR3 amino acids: CASSLLVGGRETQYF. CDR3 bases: TGTGCCAGCAGCTTATTAGTGGGGGGTCGAGAGACCCAGTACTTC. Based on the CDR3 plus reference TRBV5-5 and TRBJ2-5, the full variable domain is DAGVTQSPTHLIKTRGQQVTLRCSPISGHKSVSWYQQVLGQGPQFIFQYYEKEERGRGNFPDRFSARQFPNYSSELNVNALLLGDSALYLCASSLLVGGRETQYFGPGTRLLVL.

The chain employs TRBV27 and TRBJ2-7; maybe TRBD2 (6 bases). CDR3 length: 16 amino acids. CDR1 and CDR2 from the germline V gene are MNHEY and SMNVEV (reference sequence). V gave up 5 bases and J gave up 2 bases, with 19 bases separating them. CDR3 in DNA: TGTGCCAGCAGTAGAGGAGGGGCAGGCGTGCCCTACGAGCAGTACTTC. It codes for CASSRGGAGVPYEQYF.

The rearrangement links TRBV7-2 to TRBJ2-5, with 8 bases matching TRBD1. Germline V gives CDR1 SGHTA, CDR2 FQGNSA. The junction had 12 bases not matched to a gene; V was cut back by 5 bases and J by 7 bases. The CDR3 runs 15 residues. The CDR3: CASSRRTGGLGTQYF. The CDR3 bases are TGTGCCAGCAGCCGCCGTACAGGGGGATTAGGGACCCAGTACTTC.

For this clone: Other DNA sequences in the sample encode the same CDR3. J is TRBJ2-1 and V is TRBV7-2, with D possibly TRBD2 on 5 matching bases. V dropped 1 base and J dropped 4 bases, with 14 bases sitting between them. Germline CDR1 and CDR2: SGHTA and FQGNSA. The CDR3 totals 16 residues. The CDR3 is CASSLGGSGSYNEQFF. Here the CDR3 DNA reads TGTGCCAGCAGCTTAGGCGGCAGCGGCTCGTACAATGAGCAGTTCTTC.

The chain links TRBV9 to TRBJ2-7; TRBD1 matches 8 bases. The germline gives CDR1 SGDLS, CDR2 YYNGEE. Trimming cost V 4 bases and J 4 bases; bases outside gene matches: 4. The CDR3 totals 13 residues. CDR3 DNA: TGTGCCAGCAGCTTAGGACAGGGTTACGAGCAGTACTTC. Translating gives CASSLGQGYEQYF.

CDR3 residues: CASSFAGDTQYF. CDR3 bases: TGTGCCAGCAGTTTTGCCGGGGATACGCAGTATTTT. This rearrangement joins TRBV27 to TRBJ2-3, with D unresolved. From germline, CDR1 is MNHEY and CDR2 SMNVEV (reference sequence). The V end lost 3 bases, the J end lost 6 bases, and 7 bases lay between the germline ends. CDR3 length equals 12 residues.

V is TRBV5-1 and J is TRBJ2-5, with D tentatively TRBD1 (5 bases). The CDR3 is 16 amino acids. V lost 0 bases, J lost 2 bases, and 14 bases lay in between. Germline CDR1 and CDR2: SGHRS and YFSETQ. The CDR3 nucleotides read TGCGCCAGCAGCTTGGGTGGCGTAGGGGCTCAAGAGACCCAGTACTTC. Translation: CASSLGGVGAQETQYF.

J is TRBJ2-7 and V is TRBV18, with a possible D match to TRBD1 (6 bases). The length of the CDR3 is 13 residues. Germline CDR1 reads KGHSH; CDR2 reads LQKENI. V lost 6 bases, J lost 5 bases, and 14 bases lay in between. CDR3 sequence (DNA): TGTGCCAGCTCTTCCGGACAGTCGGACGAGCAGTACTTC. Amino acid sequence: CASSSGQSDEQYF. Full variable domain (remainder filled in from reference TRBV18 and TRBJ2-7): NAGVMQNPRHLVRRRGQEARLRCSPMKGHSHVYWYRQLPEEGLKFMVYLQKENIIDESGMPKERFSAEFPKEGPSILRIQQVVRGDSAAYFCASSSGQSDEQYFGPGTRLTVT.

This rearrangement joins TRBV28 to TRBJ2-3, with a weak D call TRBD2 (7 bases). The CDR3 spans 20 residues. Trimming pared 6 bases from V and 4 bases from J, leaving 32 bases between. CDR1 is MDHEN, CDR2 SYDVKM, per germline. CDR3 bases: TGTGCCAGCAGGGGCTTAGGGGGGGATCTTGCGGGAGCCCGGGCAGATACGCAGTATTTT. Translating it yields CASRGLGGDLAGARADTQYF.

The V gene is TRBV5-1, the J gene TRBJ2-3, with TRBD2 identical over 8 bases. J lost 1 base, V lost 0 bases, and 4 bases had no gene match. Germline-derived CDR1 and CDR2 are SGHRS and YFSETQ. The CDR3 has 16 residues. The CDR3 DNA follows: TGCGCCAGCAGCTTGGCCGAACTAGCGGGCACAGATACGCAGTATTTT. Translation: CASSLAELAGTDTQYF.

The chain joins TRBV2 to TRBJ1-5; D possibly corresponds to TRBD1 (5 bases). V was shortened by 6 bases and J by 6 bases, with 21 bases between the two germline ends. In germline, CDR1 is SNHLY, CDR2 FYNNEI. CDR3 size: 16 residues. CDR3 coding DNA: TGTGCCAGCAGACGGGGGGGGTCAGGGTCTGTTCAGCCCCAGCATTTT. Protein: CASRRGGSGSVQPQHF.

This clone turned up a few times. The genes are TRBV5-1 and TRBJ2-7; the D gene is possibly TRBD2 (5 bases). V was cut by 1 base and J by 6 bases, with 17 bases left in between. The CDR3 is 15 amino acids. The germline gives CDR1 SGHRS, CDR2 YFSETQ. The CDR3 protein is CASSLMDSLPGEQYF. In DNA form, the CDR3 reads TGCGCCAGCAGCTTGATGGACTCCCTACCCGGCGAGCAGTACTTC. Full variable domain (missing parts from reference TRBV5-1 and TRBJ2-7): KAGVTQTPRYLIKTRGQQVTLSCSPISGHRSVSWYQQTPGQGLQFLFEYFSETQRNKGNFPGRFSGRQFSNSRSEMNVSTLELGDSALYLCASSLMDSLPGEQYFGPGTRLTVT.

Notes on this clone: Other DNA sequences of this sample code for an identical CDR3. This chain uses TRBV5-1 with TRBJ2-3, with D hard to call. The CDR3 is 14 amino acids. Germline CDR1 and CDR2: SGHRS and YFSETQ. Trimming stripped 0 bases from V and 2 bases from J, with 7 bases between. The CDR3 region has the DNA TGCGCCAGCAGCTTGGGAGACAACACAGATACGCAGTATTTT. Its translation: CASSLGDNTDTQYF.

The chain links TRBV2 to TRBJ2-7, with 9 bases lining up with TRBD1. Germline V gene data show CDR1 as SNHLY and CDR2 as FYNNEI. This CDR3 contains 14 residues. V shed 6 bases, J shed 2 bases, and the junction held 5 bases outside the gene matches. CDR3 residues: CASRDRGYTYEQYF. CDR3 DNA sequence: TGTGCCAGCAGGGACAGGGGTTATACCTACGAGCAGTACTTC.

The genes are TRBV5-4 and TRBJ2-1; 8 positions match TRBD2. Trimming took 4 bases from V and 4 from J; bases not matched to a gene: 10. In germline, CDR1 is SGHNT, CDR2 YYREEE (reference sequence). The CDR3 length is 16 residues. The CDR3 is CASSARGGLGYNEQFF. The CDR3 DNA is TGTGCCAGCAGCGCCCGGGGGGGGCTCGGGTACAATGAGCAGTTCTTC.

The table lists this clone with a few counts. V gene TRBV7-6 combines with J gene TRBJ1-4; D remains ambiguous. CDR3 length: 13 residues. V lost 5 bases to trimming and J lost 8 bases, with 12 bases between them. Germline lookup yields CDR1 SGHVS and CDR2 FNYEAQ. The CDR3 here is CASSPRLREKLFF. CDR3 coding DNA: TGTGCCAGCAGCCCCCGTCTTCGGGAAAAACTGTTTTTT.

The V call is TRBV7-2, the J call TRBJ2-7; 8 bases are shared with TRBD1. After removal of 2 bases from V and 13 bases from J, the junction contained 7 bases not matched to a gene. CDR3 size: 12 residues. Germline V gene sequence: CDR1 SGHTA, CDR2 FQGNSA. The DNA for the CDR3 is TGTGCCAGCAGCTTAAACGCAGGGGGCATCTACTTC. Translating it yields CASSLNAGGIYF. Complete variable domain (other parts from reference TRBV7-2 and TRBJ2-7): GAGVSQSPSNKVTEKGKDVELRCDPISGHTALYWYRQSLGQGLEFLIYFQGNSAPDKSGLPSDRFSAERTGGSVSTLTIQRTQQEDSAVYLCASSLNAGGIYFGPGTRLTVT.